What follows are 9 T cell receptor beta chains derived from one specimen sequenced in a study of vaccination and CD4 T cells after COVID-19. At the Johns Hopkins FTIC core, DNA taken from cultured CD4+ T cells was sequenced by way of the Oncomine TCR Beta short-read assay. TCRdb re-called the PCR reads through MiXCR, storing one row per CDR3 protein. The table shows some 15,000 distinct CDR3 sequences, with around 59% occurring only once. Treatment in this sample: roughly 10-day PBMC culture with coronavirus spike peptide pools or control peptides (ViraFEST assay). These receptors are not linked to any known antigen. Sequencing was done on a sample of CD4+ T cells from blood, cultured in vitro. These receptors all come from a human donor who had recovered from COVID-19.

The V gene is TRBV6-1, the J gene TRBJ1-4, with D unclear. The CDR3 is 14 residues long. Germline lookup yields CDR1 MNHNS and CDR2 SASEGT. Trimming removed 2 bases at V and 8 bases at J, with 12 bases between. The CDR3 protein is CASSETRSREKLFF. In DNA form, the CDR3 reads TGTGCCAGCAGTGAAACCAGGTCCCGGGAAAAACTGTTTTTT.

This clonotype is medium-sized (0.01 to 0.1%) in the sample. The chain combines TRBV5-1 with TRBJ1-5; 12 bases are a match to TRBD1. The junction had 6 bases not matched to a gene; V was cut back by 5 bases and J by 6 bases. Germline CDR1 reads SGHRS; CDR2 reads YFSETQ. This CDR3 contains 15 residues. The CDR3 DNA follows: TGCGCCAGCAGTCCGGGACAGGGGGCCGGTCAGCCCCAGCATTTT. Amino acid sequence: CASSPGQGAGQPQHF.

This clonotype was found once. The rearrangement uses TRBV11-1 and TRBJ2-1; TRBD1 matches 12 bases. This CDR3 has 15 residues. Germline V gene data show CDR1 as SGHAT and CDR2 as FQDESV (reference sequence). V lost 4 bases and J lost 10; bases outside the gene matches: 8. CDR3 nucleotides: TGTGCCAGCAGCTCCCGGGACAGGGGGCGTTGGGAGCAGTTCTTC. It translates to CASSSRDRGRWEQFF.

V usage is TRBV27 and J usage is TRBJ1-6; D is uncertain. CDR3 length: 17 residues. Germline CDR1 reads MNHEY; CDR2 reads SMNVEV (reference sequence). Trimming pared 0 bases from V and 0 bases from J, leaving 9 bases between. This chain's CDR3 is CASSLSNRSSYNSPLHF. The DNA for the CDR3 is TGTGCCAGCAGTTTATCGAACAGAAGCTCCTATAATTCACCCCTCCACTTT.

This chain joins TRBV7-9 and TRBJ1-2; D remains unclear. This CDR3 spans 14 amino acids. Germline V gene lookup returns CDR1 SEHNR and CDR2 FQNEAQ (reference sequence). The V gene lost 6 bases and the J gene lost 0 bases, with 11 bases spanning the gap. CDR3 residues: CASSSQGSNYGYTF. The CDR3 bases are TGTGCCAGCAGTTCCCAAGGATCTAACTATGGCTACACCTTC.

The rearrangement uses TRBV20-1 and TRBJ1-4, with D possibly TRBD1 on 6 matching bases. Trimming shortened V by 3 bases and J by 0 bases, and 11 bases separated the two germline ends. The CDR3 has 15 amino acids. CDR1 and CDR2 from the germline V gene are DFQATT and SNEGSKA (reference sequence). This CDR3 reads CSARVDRATNEKLFF. In DNA, the CDR3 is TGCAGTGCTAGGGTGGACAGAGCAACTAATGAAAAACTGTTTTTT.

The J gene is TRBJ1-2, the V gene TRBV27; weak D call: TRBD1 (5 bases). V lost 5 bases and J lost 8, with 18 bases in between. The CDR3 spans 14 residues. Germline values: CDR1 MNHEY, CDR2 SMNVEV (reference sequence). CDR3 residues: CASSPRQLWGGYTF. The CDR3 DNA is TGTGCCAGCAGTCCTCGACAGCTGTGGGGGGGCTACACCTTC.

V is TRBV19 and J is TRBJ2-5; TRBD2 matches 7 bases. The V gene end was trimmed by 1 base and the J gene end by 1 base; junction bases not matched to a gene: 0. The CDR3 totals 14 residues. CDR1 is LNHDA and CDR2 is SQIVND in the germline V gene (reference sequence). CDR3 in amino acids: CASSIGGGQETQYF. The CDR3 region has the DNA TGTGCCAGTAGTATAGGGGGGGGCCAAGAGACCCAGTACTTC.

In DNA form, the CDR3 reads TGTGCCAGCAGCTCCCCGGATCAGCCCCAGCATTTT. It codes for CASSSPDQPQHF. The V gene is TRBV11-2, the J gene TRBJ1-5; D is ambiguous. The CDR3 is 12 residues long. V was shortened by 4 bases and J by 5 bases, with 6 bases between the two germline ends. The germline gives CDR1 SGHAT, CDR2 FQNNGV.